These T cell receptor beta chains were read from a single sample in a study of Ad26.COV2.S vaccination and SARS-CoV-2 variants. Produced via immunoSEQ multiplex PCR; TCRdb's table is partial and in-frame only. The sample lists over 250,000 clones; about 87% were seen once. The input for sequencing was peripheral blood, taken in a trial of Ad26.COV2.S vaccine versus placebo. The receptors come from a person between 18 and 60 years old who received the Ad26.COV2.S COVID-19 vaccine or a placebo. CDR3s include the opening cysteine and the closing phenylalanine or tryptophan. The D gene is left open where the match is weak. For some rows the clone size is stated as once, few or many, or as a class when expanded; others skip it.

d_gene	abundance	v_gene	j_gene	CDR3aa	CDR3nt
.	.	TRBV7-8	TRBJ1-1	CASSLGLGVETEAFF	TGTGCCAGCAGCTTAGGGTTGGGGGTAGAAACTGAAGCTTTCTTT
.	.	TRBV3-1/TRBV3-2	TRBJ1-5	CASSPGFLSNQPQHF	TGTGCCAGCAGCCCGGGGTTTCTAAGCAATCAGCCCCAGCATTTT
TRBD1	.	TRBV6-6	TRBJ1-3	CASSRPPGQGGNTIYF	TGTGCCAGCAGCCGTCCCCCGGGACAGGGAGGAAACACCATATATTTT
TRBD1	.	TRBV7-9	TRBJ1-4	CASSVGQGARATNEKLFF	TGTGCCAGCAGCGTTGGACAGGGGGCTAGGGCAACTAATGAAAAACTGTTTTTT
.	.	TRBV20-1	TRBJ1-2	CSAWTDGYTF	TGCAGTGCTTGGACGGATGGCTACACCTTC
.	.	TRBV12-2	TRBJ2-2	CASRPRGSGGHTGELFF	TGTGCAAGTCGCCCGCGGGGTAGCGGGGGCCACACCGGGGAGCTGTTTTTT
.	.	TRBV11-3	TRBJ2-7	CASSFIIVPSYEQYF	TGTGCCAGCAGCTTTATTATAGTACCCTCCTACGAGCAGTACTTC
TRBD2	.	TRBV5-1	TRBJ2-7	CASSLAGEPYEQYF	TGCGCCAGCAGCTTAGCGGGGGAGCCCTACGAGCAGTACTTC
.	.	TRBV6-5	TRBJ1-1	CASRSTANTEAFF	TGTGCCAGCAGATCAACAGCGAACACTGAAGCTTTCTTT
.	.	TRBV19	TRBJ2-5	CASSIEEETQYF	TGTGCCAGTAGTATAGAGGAAGAGACCCAGTACTTC
.	once	TRBV6-5	TRBJ1-2	CASIGAGCTF	TGTGCCAGCATTGGGGCAGGGTGCACCTTC
TRBD1	.	TRBV2	TRBJ1-2	CATVPGGWDGYTF	TGTGCCACGGTCCCAGGGGGATGGGATGGCTACACCTTC
.	.	TRBV5-1	TRBJ2-7	CASSDLYAGGYEQYF	TGCGCCAGCAGCGATCTCTATGCGGGTGGCTACGAGCAGTACTTC
.	.	TRBV6-5	TRBJ2-7	CASSYSGSYEQYF	TGTGCCAGCAGTTATTCGGGTTCCTACGAGCAGTACTTC
.	.	TRBV5-4	TRBJ2-7	CASSLDYEQYF	TGTGCCAGCAGCTTGGATTACGAGCAGTACTTC
TRBD2	.	TRBV18	TRBJ2-3	CASSPTGTSGRVTDTQYF	TGTGCCAGCTCACCCACCGGGACTAGCGGGAGAGTCACAGATACGCAGTATTTT
.	once	TRBV7-9	TRBJ2-2	CASSSRPGTPVAGELFF	TGTGCCAGCAGCTCGCGACCCGGGACGCCGGTCGCCGGGGAGCTGTTTTTT
.	.	TRBV21-1	TRBJ2-1	CASTTGLAGPKSSYNEQFF	TGTGCCAGCACCACCGGACTAGCGGGACCTAAGAGCTCCTACAATGAGCAGTTCTTC
TRBD1	.	TRBV11-3	TRBJ2-3	CASSSGGRGLSDTQYF	TGTGCCAGCAGCTCAGGAGGCAGGGGGTTATCAGATACGCAGTATTTT
.	.	TRBV7-2	TRBJ2-2	CASSLAESREGGTGELFF	TGTGCCAGCAGCTTAGCTGAGTCCAGGGAAGGGGGAACCGGGGAGCTGTTTTTT
.	.	TRBV4-2	TRBJ1-2	CASSQGVGGGDNYGYTF	TGTGCCAGCAGCCAAGGGGTCGGCGGGGGGGATAACTATGGCTACACCTTC
.	.	TRBV6-5	TRBJ1-1	CASQVPGGITEAFF	TGTGCCAGCCAGGTCCCAGGAGGGATCACTGAAGCTTTCTTT
TRBD1	.	TRBV7-2	TRBJ2-1	CASQSWTGYYNEQFF	TGTGCCAGCCAAAGTTGGACAGGGTATTACAATGAGCAGTTCTTC
.	few	TRBV3-1/TRBV3-2	TRBJ2-2	CASSPWGSGYSNTGELFF	TGTGCCAGCAGCCCCTGGGGATCGGGGTATTCGAACACCGGGGAGCTGTTTTTT
TRBD2	.	TRBV7-2	TRBJ2-7	CASSLGTSGSSEQYF	TGTGCCAGCAGCCTAGGGACTAGCGGGAGCAGCGAGCAGTACTTC
.	.	TRBV27	TRBJ1-4	CASSPPHRGREEKLFF	TGTGCCAGCAGTCCGCCACATCGGGGGCGAGAGGAAAAACTGTTTTTT
TRBD2	.	TRBV9	TRBJ2-2	CASSVWGGTNTGELFF	TGTGCCAGCAGCGTCTGGGGGGGAACGAACACCGGGGAGCTGTTTTTT
TRBD1	.	TRBV2	TRBJ1-2	CASSATTGSGYTF	TGTGCCAGCAGTGCGACGACAGGGAGTGGCTACACCTTC
TRBD1	.	TRBV28	TRBJ2-1	CASSLYGTGVNNEQFF	TGTGCCAGCAGTTTATATGGGACAGGGGTTAACAATGAGCAGTTCTTC
.	.	TRBV5-6	TRBJ2-1	CASSPVGVYNEQFF	TGTGCCAGCAGCCCGGTTGGGGTTTACAATGAGCAGTTCTTC
.	.	TRBV6-5	TRBJ2-7	CASKVDPLTPHEQYF	TGTGCCAGCAAGGTAGACCCCTTGACCCCTCACGAGCAGTACTTC
.	.	TRBV18	TRBJ1-2	CASSPEGRGYGYTF	TGTGCCAGCTCACCAGAGGGCCGAGGCTATGGCTACACCTTC
.	.	TRBV19	TRBJ1-2	CASSIDRGEHGYTF	TGTGCCAGTAGTATAGATCGAGGGGAACATGGCTACACCTTC
.	.	TRBV5-6	TRBJ1-5	CASRLLGDYSQPQHF	TGTGCCAGCAGGTTGTTGGGGGATTATAGTCAGCCCCAGCATTTT
TRBD1	once	TRBV3-1/TRBV3-2	TRBJ1-5	CASSQGQGGQPQHF	TGTGCCAGCAGCCAAGGACAGGGGGGTCAGCCCCAGCATTTT
.	.	TRBV5-1	TRBJ2-5	CASQIQSQETQYF	TGCGCCAGCCAGATACAGAGCCAAGAGACCCAGTACTTC
.	few	TRBV6-1	TRBJ1-1	CASRDVLNTEAFF	TGTGCCAGCAGGGACGTATTGAACACTGAAGCTTTCTTT
.	.	TRBV19	TRBJ2-2	CASSIQGLTTNTGELFF	TGTGCCAGTAGTATACAGGGGTTAACCACGAACACCGGGGAGCTGTTTTTT
.	few	TRBV30	TRBJ1-1	CAWSVGERTEAFF	TGTGCCTGGAGCGTCGGTGAGCGCACTGAAGCTTTCTTT
.	.	TRBV6-1	TRBJ2-5	CASSELRGWETQYF	TGTGCCAGCAGTGAATTGAGGGGTTGGGAGACCCAGTACTTC
TRBD1	.	TRBV5-1	TRBJ2-3	CASSLAGTDSTDTQYF	TGCGCCAGCAGCTTGGCCGGGACAGATAGCACAGATACGCAGTATTTT
TRBD2	.	TRBV6-5	TRBJ2-3	CASSFSAGADTQYF	TGTGCCAGCAGTTTCTCGGCGGGGGCAGATACGCAGTATTTT
.	.	TRBV19	TRBJ1-2	CASSMGEYGYTF	TGTGCCAGTAGTATGGGGGAGTATGGCTACACCTTC
TRBD2	.	TRBV9	TRBJ2-7	CASSPRTSGLDEQYF	TGTGCCAGCAGCCCCCGGACTAGCGGGTTAGACGAGCAGTACTTC
TRBD2	.	TRBV5-1	TRBJ2-3	CASSQRLAGGADTQYF	TGCGCCAGCAGCCAGCGACTAGCGGGAGGGGCAGATACGCAGTATTTT
TRBD2	.	TRBV6-5	TRBJ2-7	CASSYGLADSYEQYF	TGTGCCAGCAGTTATGGGCTAGCGGACTCCTACGAGCAGTACTTC
.	.	TRBV6-2/TRBV6-3	TRBJ2-7	CASSDPGWADEQYF	TGTGCCAGCAGTGACCCGGGTTGGGCGGACGAGCAGTACTTC
TRBD1	few	TRBV27	TRBJ2-2	CATLKQGVSTGELFF	TGTGCCACCCTCAAACAGGGGGTTAGCACCGGGGAGCTGTTTTTT
.	.	TRBV29-1	TRBJ1-5	CSVAQASNQPQHF	TGCAGCGTTGCCCAGGCAAGCAATCAGCCCCAGCATTTT
TRBD2	few	TRBV15	TRBJ2-1	CATSTGTSGSSFDEQFF	TGTGCCACCAGCACAGGGACTAGCGGGAGCAGTTTCGATGAGCAGTTCTTC
.	.	TRBV2	TRBJ1-2	CASSEMGNNYGYTF	TGTGCCAGCAGTGAAATGGGTAACAACTATGGCTACACCTTC